A selection of T cell receptor beta chains follows, all from one sample in a study of T-cell memory formation after mild COVID-19. TCRdb reprocessed the 5' RACE reads via MiXCR and lists one record per CDR3 protein. The table includes about 560,000 distinct CDR3 sequences, about 20% detected once. Sequenced: PBMCs or a T cell subset sorted from them (not recorded which). Every receptor here comes from an adult woman who had mild COVID-19 (a few samples of this study predate the infection). Cell type and time point are not known. CDR3s include the opening cysteine and the closing phenylalanine or tryptophan. D genes are given only for firm matches. Only part of the rows carry a size: once, few, many, or a class if the clone is expanded.

TRBJ1-5,-,TRBV2,-,CASNQASDQPQHF,TGTGCCAGCAATCAGGCGTCCGATCAGCCCCAGCATTTT
TRBJ2-3,few,TRBV5-6,-,CASSPGAGAIPAPDTQYF,TGTGCCAGCAGCCCGGGTGCAGGGGCTATCCCCGCCCCAGATACGCAGTATTTT
TRBJ2-1,few,TRBV4-2,TRBD2,CASSRSGGASKNEQFF,TGTGCCAGCAGCCGAAGCGGGGGGGCATCGAAGAATGAGCAGTTCTTC
TRBJ2-1,many,TRBV5-1,TRBD2,CASSPGLAPGNEQFF,TGCGCCAGCAGCCCCGGACTAGCCCCAGGTAATGAGCAGTTCTTC
TRBJ2-7,-,TRBV20-1,TRBD1,CSATGTARPYEQYF,TGCAGTGCGACGGGGACAGCGCGCCCCTACGAGCAGTACTTC
TRBJ2-2,few,TRBV7-9,-,CASSPYSGGGNGELFF,TGTGCCAGCAGCCCATACAGCGGAGGGGGCAACGGGGAGCTGTTTTTT
TRBJ2-3,-,TRBV5-1,-,CASSPGGGPDTQYF,TGCGCCAGCAGCCCGGGTGGGGGACCAGATACGCAGTATTTT
TRBJ2-1,few,TRBV5-1,TRBD2,CASSLSGGDTYNEQFF,TGCGCCAGCAGCTTAAGCGGGGGGGATACCTACAATGAGCAGTTCTTC
TRBJ2-1,-,TRBV15,-,CATSRDVRYNEQFF,TGTGCCACCAGCAGAGATGTTAGGTACAATGAGCAGTTCTTC
TRBJ2-4,-,TRBV14,-,CASSQDRPLWAKNIQYF,TGTGCCAGCAGCCAGGACAGACCCCTGTGGGCCAAAAACATTCAGTACTTC
TRBJ2-3,few,TRBV4-2,-,CASSQDIGTSPDTQYF,TGTGCCAGCAGCCAAGATATCGGGACCTCCCCAGATACGCAGTATTTT
TRBJ2-1,-,TRBV7-2,TRBD2,CASSWPRLAGEDDEQFF,TGTGCCAGCAGCTGGCCGAGACTAGCGGGAGAGGATGATGAGCAGTTCTTC
TRBJ2-1,-,TRBV7-2,-,CASSERLNEQFF,TGTGCCAGCAGCGAGCGGTTAAATGAGCAGTTCTTC
TRBJ1-1,-,TRBV7-9,-,CASSGEWGNTEAFF,TGTGCCAGCAGCGGGGAGTGGGGGAACACTGAAGCTTTCTTT
TRBJ1-1,-,TRBV29-1,TRBD1,CSVRTGNTEAFF,TGCAGCGTCCGGACAGGGAACACTGAAGCTTTCTTT
TRBJ1-2,-,TRBV15,-,CATSRDQFGDYGYTF,TGTGCCACCAGCAGAGACCAATTTGGGGACTATGGCTACACCTTC
TRBJ1-1,-,TRBV7-9,-,CASSLELVTEAFF,TGTGCCAGCAGCTTGGAATTAGTCACTGAAGCTTTCTTT